A single sample is the source of the 24 T cell receptor beta chains below, sequenced in a study of CD8 T cells in Susac syndrome. A quantity of about 0.45 to 1 ug RNA underwent reverse transcription using random hexamers. TCRdb re-analysed the immunoSEQ multiplex PCR reads in MiXCR, keeping a single row per CDR3 protein. The sample records around 190,000 distinct CDR3 sequences, 90% to 95% being singletons. Sequencing input: CD4+ T cells from PBMCs. The receptor source for this set is a human donor with Susac syndrome.

The genes are TRBV6-5 and TRBJ2-1; 11 bases match TRBD1. The CDR3 runs to 13 residues. Germline trimming cut 6 bases from V and 6 bases from J; bases unmatched to any gene: 1. The germline gives CDR1 MNHEY, CDR2 SVGAGI. The CDR3 loop reads CASRGTGGNEQFF. CDR3 sequence (DNA): TGTGCCAGCAGGGGGACAGGGGGCAATGAGCAGTTCTTC.

The V gene is TRBV7-3, the J gene TRBJ1-2; no clear D. V dropped 5 bases and J dropped 5 bases, with 18 bases sitting between them. CDR3 length: 15 amino acids. The germline gives CDR1 SGHTA, CDR2 FQGTGA. CDR3 region: CASSESHGPSYGYTF. In DNA form, the CDR3 reads TGTGCCAGCAGCGAAAGTCACGGACCAAGTTATGGCTACACCTTC.

The chain carries TRBV15 and TRBJ1-5; maybe TRBD1 (5 bases). CDR1 and CDR2 from the germline V gene are LNHNV and YYDKDF (reference sequence). The V gene lost 1 base and the J gene lost 7 bases, with 11 bases spanning the gap. CDR3 length: 14 residues. CDR3 in amino acids: CATSRGGVGQPQHF. The CDR3 DNA follows: TGTGCCACCAGCAGAGGGGGGGTAGGCCAGCCCCAGCATTTT.

The rearrangement uses TRBV12-3 or TRBV12-4 and TRBJ1-2; D might be TRBD1 (6 bases). V dropped 6 bases and J dropped 5 bases, with 16 bases sitting between them. The CDR3 loop spans 14 amino acids. The chain's CDR3 is CASSFGGRGYGYTF. The DNA of the CDR3 is TGTGCCAGCAGCTTCGGGGGGCGCGGATATGGCTACACCTTC.

The chain recombines TRBV20-1 with TRBJ2-5, with TRBD2 identical over 10 bases. The length of the CDR3 is 14 residues. The germline gives CDR1 DFQATT, CDR2 SNEGSKA (reference sequence). V lost 3 bases to trimming and J lost 5 bases; unmatched junction nucleotides: 6. The CDR3 DNA sequence: TGCAGTGCTAGCCCGGGACTAGCGAAGGAGACCCAGTACTTC. Translating it yields CSASPGLAKETQYF.

The chain joins TRBV7-9 to TRBJ1-1; D gene unclear. With 5 bases removed from V and 0 bases from J, the gap between germline ends came to 10 bases. This CDR3 comprises 14 residues. Looked up from germline, CDR1 is SEHNR and CDR2 is FQNEAQ (reference sequence). In nucleotides, the CDR3 is TGTGCCAGCAGCACTCACAAGGTGAACACTGAAGCTTTCTTT. Translating it yields CASSTHKVNTEAFF.

V usage is TRBV2 and J usage is TRBJ2-7, with D perhaps assigned TRBD1 or TRBD2 (6 bases each). This CDR3 contains 12 residues. Between the trimmed V and J ends, which lost 6 bases and 4 bases, there was a span of 10 bases. From germline, CDR1 is SNHLY and CDR2 FYNNEI. For the CDR3, the DNA is TGTGCCAGCAGGGGGGGCACTTACGAGCAGTACTTC. It yields the protein CASRGGTYEQYF. The full variable domain, in which reference TRBV2 and TRBJ2-7 provide the parts outside the CDR3, is EPEVTQTPSHQVTQMGQEVILRCVPISNHLYFYWYRQILGQKVEFLVSFYNNEISEKSEIFDDQFSVERPDGSNFTLKIRSTKLEDSAMYFCASRGGTYEQYFGPGTRLTVT.

This chain connects TRBV7-9 to TRBJ2-5; D gene uncertain. V was pared by 5 bases and J by 5 bases, with 15 bases between. The germline V gene encodes CDR1 SEHNR and CDR2 FQNEAQ (reference sequence). The CDR3 is 14 amino acids. CDR3 protein: CASSRTQKAETQYF. CDR3 nucleotides: TGTGCCAGCAGCAGAACCCAAAAGGCGGAGACCCAGTACTTC.

The CDR3 is CASSPDFYGYTF. The CDR3 DNA follows: TGTGCCAGCAGTCCGGATTTCTATGGCTACACCTTC. V gene TRBV27 combines with J gene TRBJ1-2; D remains ambiguous. The CDR3 spans 12 residues. CDR1 is MNHEY, CDR2 SMNVEV, per germline (reference sequence). The V gene lost 5 bases and the J gene lost 4 bases, with 8 bases spanning the gap.

In its sample, this clonotype was seen once. The rearrangement uses TRBV30 and TRBJ2-5; maybe TRBD1 (5 bases). Deletions cut 0 bases from V and 5 bases from J, with 13 bases between. The CDR3 length is 14 residues. From germline, CDR1 is GTSNPN and CDR2 SVGIG (reference sequence). The CDR3 protein is CAWSVPDSRETQYF. The CDR3 bases are TGTGCCTGGAGTGTACCCGACAGTAGGGAGACCCAGTACTTC.

The V gene is TRBV7-9, the J gene TRBJ2-7, with TRBD1 matching 9 bases. V was clipped by 3 bases and J by 6 bases; unmatched bases: 15. The CDR3 runs 17 residues. Germline CDR1 and CDR2: SEHNR and FQNEAQ (reference sequence). CDR3 loop: CASSFQGPTGGKGEQYF. DNA of the CDR3: TGTGCCAGCAGCTTCCAAGGTCCCACAGGGGGCAAAGGCGAGCAGTACTTC.

This clonotype has just a few counts. The CDR3 nucleotides are TGCAGCGCTGGACAGGGGATGAACACTGAAGCTTTCTTT. It codes for CSAGQGMNTEAFF. The V and J genes are TRBV29-1 and TRBJ1-1; TRBD1 aligns across 9 bases. This CDR3 is 13 amino acids long. The junction had 3 bases not matched to a gene; V was cut back by 7 bases and J by 0 bases. Germline CDR1 is SQVTM and CDR2 is ANQGSEA. Looking up the rest from reference TRBV29-1 and TRBJ1-1 gives the full variable domain: SAVISQKPSRDICQRGTSLTIQCQVDSQVTMMFWYRQQPGQSLTLIATANQGSEATYESGFVIDKFPISRPNLTFSTLTVSNMSPEDSSIYLCSAGQGMNTEAFFGQGTRLTVV.

This clonotype showed up just once. The gene calls are TRBV20-1 and TRBJ2-3; D unclear. In germline, CDR1 is DFQATT, CDR2 SNEGSKA (reference sequence). The CDR3 runs 12 residues. Trimming stripped 6 bases from V and 6 bases from J, with 13 bases between. The CDR3 DNA follows: TGCAGTGCCCCAGCGCTGACGGATACGCAGTATTTT. Translation gives CSAPALTDTQYF.

The chain employs TRBV12-3 or TRBV12-4 and TRBJ1-6; D is possibly TRBD1 (5 bases). Trimming removed 5 bases from V and 10 bases from J, with 15 bases in between. This CDR3 has 14 residues. In nucleotides, the CDR3 is TGTGCCAGCAGTCCTGATAATTGGGGGTCACCCCTCCACTTT. It is translated as CASSPDNWGSPLHF.

This clonotype was seen only once. The rearrangement uses TRBV10-3 and TRBJ1-1; D possibly corresponds to TRBD1 (5 bases). CDR3 size: 15 residues. The germline V gene has CDR1 ENHRY and CDR2 SYGVKD. V was trimmed by 0 bases and J by 3 bases, leaving 11 bases between them. The CDR3: CAISESGQGHTEAFF. In nucleotides, the CDR3 is TGTGCCATCAGTGAGTCGGGCCAGGGACACACTGAAGCTTTCTTT.

The V call is TRBV7-2, the J call TRBJ1-1; maybe TRBD1 (5 bases). V lost 2 bases and J lost 6, with 10 bases in between. The germline V gene encodes CDR1 SGHTA and CDR2 FQGNSA. CDR3 size: 13 residues. In DNA, the CDR3 is TGTGCCAGCAGCTTACGAGGGGTTCCTGAAGCTTTCTTT. Amino acid sequence: CASSLRGVPEAFF.

This chain connects TRBV6-1 to TRBJ2-5, with D unclear. From germline, CDR1 is MNHNS and CDR2 SASEGT. The CDR3 consists of 15 residues. V gave up 0 bases and J gave up 1 base, with 9 bases separating them. DNA of the CDR3: TGTGCCAGCAGTGAAGCGCGGATCACCCAAGAGACCCAGTACTTC. Protein sequence: CASSEARITQETQYF.

The table lists this clonotype with a count of one. The chain couples TRBV4-3 to TRBJ2-7; D unclear. The V gene lost 1 base and the J gene lost 2 bases, with 12 bases spanning the gap. The CDR3 has 15 amino acids. Germline lookup yields CDR1 LGHNA and CDR2 YSLEER. This chain's CDR3 is CASSQVFGQAYEQYF. The CDR3 DNA sequence: TGCGCCAGCAGCCAAGTATTCGGTCAGGCCTACGAGCAGTACTTC.

The chain carries TRBV20-1 and TRBJ2-5; 9 nucleotides agree with TRBD2. The V gene end was trimmed by 0 bases and the J gene end by 1 base; junction bases not matched to a gene: 9. This CDR3 region has 17 residues. Germline V lookup: CDR1 DFQATT, CDR2 SNEGSKA (reference sequence). CDR3 sequence (DNA): TGCAGTGCTAGAGATGTCGGGCTAGCGGGGTCCCAAGAGACCCAGTACTTC. It translates to CSARDVGLAGSQETQYF.

The V call is TRBV2, the J call TRBJ2-1; D gene ambiguous. Germline values: CDR1 SNHLY, CDR2 FYNNEI. The CDR3 consists of 13 residues. The V end was cut by 5 bases, the J end by 5 bases, with 10 bases between. The CDR3 region has the DNA TGTGCCAGCAGTTTTGGGCCCAACAATGAGCAGTTCTTC. It encodes CASSFGPNNEQFF.

This clonotype was seen a single time. V gene TRBV12-3 or TRBV12-4 combines with J gene TRBJ1-2, with D tentatively TRBD1 (6 bases). This CDR3 has 13 amino acids. Trimming stripped 2 bases from V and 6 bases from J, with 10 bases between. CDR3 sequence (DNA): TGTGCCAGCAGTTTACGACAGGTTAATGGCTACACCTTC. Translated, it gives CASSLRQVNGYTF.

The chain has TRBV3-1 and TRBJ1-3; D not certain. V was cut by 2 bases and J by 0 bases, with 14 bases left in between. The CDR3 spans 17 residues. CDR1 and CDR2 from the germline V gene are LGHDT and YNNKEL (reference sequence). The CDR3 nucleotides read TGTGCCAGCAGCCAACCTTCCTTTATGGGCTCTGGAAACACCATATATTTT. Its translation: CASSQPSFMGSGNTIYF.

The chain joins TRBV9 to TRBJ2-5; D gene unclear. CDR1 and CDR2 from the germline V gene are SGDLS and YYNGEE. Trimming shortened V by 0 bases and J by 2 bases, and 8 bases separated the two germline ends. This CDR3 is built from 14 residues. The CDR3 protein is CASSVGAAQETQYF. The CDR3 region has the DNA TGTGCCAGCAGCGTAGGCGCAGCACAAGAGACCCAGTACTTC. The full variable domain, with the rest looked up from reference TRBV9 and TRBJ2-5, is DSGVTQTPKHLITATGQRVTLRCSPRSGDLSVYWYQQSLDQGLQFLIQYYNGEERAKGNILERFSAQQFPDLHSELNLSSLELGDSALYFCASSVGAAQETQYFGPGTRLLVL.

The V gene is TRBV29-1, the J gene TRBJ1-1; D unresolved. CDR1 is SQVTM and CDR2 is ANQGSEA in the germline V gene. V was pared by 7 bases and J by 5 bases, with 11 bases between. This CDR3 comprises 11 residues. CDR3 region: CSGGLGTEAFF. The CDR3 DNA reads TGCAGCGGGGGTCTCGGTACTGAAGCTTTCTTT.